Listed below are T cell receptor beta chains from one sample, sequenced in a study of cytomegalovirus exposure and HLA in healthy donors. The assay was immunoSEQ multiplex PCR, and TCRdb's table has in-frame clones only and misses some. The repertoire has about 190,000 clones, about 77% of them found once; the top ten carry roughly 2.1%. The sample was PBMCs. The receptors come from a woman aged 30 to 39 in good health and CMV-seropositive. Both conserved end residues are part of each CDR3. A D gene is named only where the DNA matches it firmly. Not all rows give a size; the values are once, few, many and, for expanded clones, a class.

D gene,clone size,J gene,V gene,CDR3 length,CDR3 protein,CDR3 DNA
NA,NA,TRBJ2-7,TRBV6-5,16,CASSYSRDLLNYEQYF,TGTGCCAGCAGTTACTCGCGGGACCTCTTGAACTACGAGCAGTACTTC
NA,few,TRBJ1-1,TRBV5-4,13,CASQDSPWTEAFF,TGTGCCAGCCAGGACAGCCCTTGGACTGAAGCTTTCTTT
NA,few,TRBJ1-1,TRBV19,14,CAGGGGGVGTEAFF,TGTGCCGGGGGCGGTGGGGGTGTCGGCACTGAAGCTTTCTTT
NA,NA,TRBJ2-7,TRBV28,14,CASSFLRSPYEQYF,TGTGCCAGCAGTTTCCTACGCTCCCCCTACGAGCAGTACTTC
NA,NA,TRBJ1-4,TRBV7-2,15,CASRERGSVNEKLFF,TGTGCCAGCAGAGAGAGGGGGTCTGTCAATGAAAAACTGTTTTTT
NA,NA,TRBJ2-5,TRBV5-1,14,CASSLYRDQETQYF,TGCGCCAGCAGCTTGTACAGGGACCAAGAGACCCAGTACTTC
TRBD1,few,TRBJ1-4,TRBV5-1,14,CASSQGQGSEKLFF,TGCGCCAGCAGCCAGGGACAGGGCAGTGAAAAACTGTTTTTT
TRBD2,NA,TRBJ2-7,TRBV5-1,15,CASSPTGLAPYEQYF,TGCGCCAGCAGCCCGACCGGACTAGCCCCCTACGAGCAGTACTTC
TRBD1,NA,TRBJ2-3,TRBV2,15,CASLWGTGGTDTQYF,TGTGCCTCATTATGGGGGACAGGGGGCACAGATACGCAGTATTTT
TRBD1,NA,TRBJ1-1,TRBV19,15,CASSMRQGALGEAFF,TGTGCCAGTAGTATGCGACAGGGGGCGTTGGGTGAAGCTTTCTTT
TRBD1,once,TRBJ1-5,TRBV4-1,19,CASSHHPQGVTSFNQPQHF,TGCGCCAGCAGCCATCACCCCCAGGGGGTCACGAGCTTCAATCAGCCCCAGCATTTT
NA,NA,TRBJ2-1,TRBV11-2,15,CASSPARLSYNEQFF,TGTGCCAGCAGCCCCGCTCGGTTGTCCTACAATGAGCAGTTCTTC
TRBD2,NA,TRBJ2-7,TRBV9,16,CASSPGGNYPTYEQYF,TGTGCCAGCAGCCCCGGGGGGAACTATCCGACCTACGAGCAGTACTTC
TRBD2,NA,TRBJ2-7,TRBV4-1,15,CASSREGSSSDEQYF,TGCGCCAGCAGCCGGGAGGGGTCGAGTTCCGACGAGCAGTACTTC
TRBD2,NA,TRBJ2-3,TRBV19,19,CASSLRGGLAGELTDTQYF,TGTGCCAGTTCCCTTAGAGGGGGACTAGCGGGGGAGCTCACAGATACGCAGTATTTT
TRBD1,NA,TRBJ2-6,TRBV7-2,16,CASSRQGAGGANVLTF,TGTGCCAGCAGTCGACAGGGGGCTGGGGGGGCCAACGTCCTGACTTTC
NA,NA,TRBJ1-2,TRBV9,16,CASSTSPTVPNYGYTF,TGTGCCAGCAGCACCAGCCCCACAGTCCCTAACTATGGCTACACCTTC
NA,NA,TRBJ1-4,TRBV7-9,13,CASSSRTAQKLFF,TGTGCCAGCAGCTCCCGGACTGCCCAAAAACTGTTTTTT
NA,NA,TRBJ1-5,TRBV19,13,CASSLEVDQPQHF,TGTGCCAGTAGTCTGGAGGTGGACCAGCCCCAGCATTTT
TRBD1,NA,TRBJ1-1,TRBV2,12,CASSERGPGAFF,TGTGCCAGCAGTGAAAGGGGGCCTGGCGCTTTCTTT
NA,NA,TRBJ1-5,TRBV28,15,CASIKGGFSNQPQHF,TGTGCCAGCATTAAGGGAGGGTTTAGCAATCAGCCCCAGCATTTT
NA,NA,TRBJ1-2,TRBV18,15,CASSPGWAGAYGYTF,TGTGCCAGCTCACCGGGTTGGGCAGGGGCCTATGGCTACACCTTC
NA,NA,TRBJ2-7,TRBV7-2,15,CASSLVGTTTYEQYF,TGTGCCAGCAGCTTAGTTGGGACAACAACCTACGAGCAGTACTTC
TRBD1,NA,TRBJ1-3,TRBV4-2,15,CASSQEDREGYTIYF,TGTGCCAGCAGCCAGGAGGACAGGGAGGGGTACACCATATATTTT
TRBD2,NA,TRBJ2-3,TRBV4-2,16,CASSQERGGRTDTQYF,TGTGCCAGCAGCCAAGAGCGGGGGGGGCGCACAGATACGCAGTATTTT
TRBD2,NA,TRBJ2-5,TRBV5-1,16,CASRTGTSGRPRTQYF,TGCGCCAGTAGGACCGGGACTAGCGGGAGGCCCCGGACCCAGTACTTC
TRBD2,NA,TRBJ2-2,TRBV6-1,15,CASTMTSGNTGELFF,TGTGCCAGCACCATGACTAGCGGGAACACCGGGGAGCTGTTTTTT
TRBD2,NA,TRBJ2-5,TRBV27,14,CASSPRASGGAQYF,TGTGCCAGCAGTCCCCGAGCTAGCGGGGGGGCCCAGTACTTC
NA,NA,TRBJ1-1,TRBV30,11,CATHFYSEAFF,TGTGCCACACATTTTTATTCTGAAGCTTTCTTT
NA,NA,TRBJ2-3,TRBV28,14,CASSLPGETDTQYF,TGTGCCAGCAGTCTCCCAGGGGAGACAGATACGCAGTATTTT
TRBD2,NA,TRBJ2-1,TRBV9,14,CASSEQRGGQEQFF,TGTGCCAGCAGCGAGCAGCGGGGGGGCCAGGAGCAGTTCTTC
NA,NA,TRBJ1-1,TRBV7-6,14,CASSPGHPNTEAFF,TGTGCCAGCAGCCCCGGACACCCGAACACTGAAGCTTTCTTT
NA,NA,TRBJ2-5,TRBV9,16,CASSVGAREGQETQYF,TGTGCCAGCAGCGTAGGGGCACGAGAAGGTCAAGAGACCCAGTACTTC
NA,NA,TRBJ1-5,TRBV28,14,CASSEPGLSQPQHF,TGTGCCAGCAGTGAACCAGGGTTGTCCCAGCCCCAGCATTTT
NA,NA,TRBJ1-1,TRBV9,13,CASSAQQEGEAFF,TGTGCCAGCAGCGCCCAACAGGAGGGTGAAGCTTTCTTT
TRBD2,NA,TRBJ2-7,TRBV10-1,17,CASSLSGGRRGSYEQYF,TGCGCCAGCAGTTTAAGCGGGGGAAGGCGAGGCTCCTACGAGCAGTACTTC
NA,NA,TRBJ1-2,TRBV7-2,15,CASSRDIWSNYGYTF,TGTGCCAGCAGCCGAGACATATGGTCTAACTATGGCTACACCTTC
NA,NA,TRBJ2-7,TRBV11-2,15,CASSLGVGTFYEQYF,TGTGCCAGCAGCTTAGGGGTGGGCACGTTCTACGAGCAGTACTTC
TRBD1,NA,TRBJ2-2,TRBV14,16,CASSQRTGGNTGELFF,TGTGCCAGCAGCCAACGGACAGGGGGAAACACCGGGGAGCTGTTTTTT
NA,NA,TRBJ1-2,TRBV30,14,CAWSVLGDFGGYTF,TGTGCCTGGAGTGTACTGGGGGACTTTGGAGGCTACACCTTC